These 12 T cell receptor beta chains came from one sample sequenced in a study of control samples from healthy donors and cancer patients (dated by TCRdb to 2020 to 2022). The library came from the immunoSEQ multiplex PCR assay. In TCRdb, the immuneACCESS table is reduced to in-frame sequences with V and J assigned. These tables do not hold every clone; where another copy was compared, an unresolved V gene accounts for under half, and the others remain unexplained. The sample contains 75,000 to 100,000 clones, under 90% of them found a single time. Of the sample, 4.5% to 7% is held by the ten largest clones. Specimen: blood. These receptors all come from a man over 45 in good health.

The chain links TRBV6-5 to TRBJ1-4; D is unclear. V was cut by 6 bases and J by 13 bases, with 15 bases left in between. The CDR3 is 12 residues long. The germline V gene encodes CDR1 MNHEY and CDR2 SVGAGI. CDR3 DNA: TGTGCCAGCAGCTTAACCCAAGTTGCACTGTTTTTT. It encodes CASSLTQVALFF.

The chain is built from TRBV7-6 and TRBJ2-4; D ambiguous. The CDR3 is 16 residues long. V was pared by 2 bases and J by 0 bases, with 11 bases between. CDR1 is SGHVS and CDR2 is FNYEAQ in the germline V gene. CDR3 in DNA: TGTGCCAGCAGCTTATCCCCTATACTAGCCAAAAACATTCAGTACTTC. It translates to CASSLSPILAKNIQYF.

In its sample, this clone was seen once. The genes are TRBV20-1 and TRBJ2-1, with TRBD1 matching over 8 bases. CDR3 length equals 11 residues. Germline CDR1 and CDR2: DFQATT and SNEGSKA (reference sequence). Trimming took 6 bases from V and 6 from J; bases not matched to a gene: 1. The CDR3 DNA follows: TGCAGTGCCGACAGGGGCAATGAGCAGTTCTTC. Amino acids: CSADRGNEQFF.

The chain employs TRBV5-1 and TRBJ2-6; D is possibly TRBD2 (5 bases). Germline values: CDR1 SGHRS, CDR2 YFSETQ. Trimming pared 4 bases from V and 3 bases from J, leaving 14 bases between. The CDR3 runs to 16 residues. The CDR3 nucleotides are TGCGCCAGCAGCGGGAGATATAGAGGTGGGGCCAACGTCCTGACTTTC. As protein: CASSGRYRGGANVLTF.

The chain uses TRBV6-5 and TRBJ1-1; D is perhaps TRBD1 (6 bases). The germline V gene has CDR1 MNHEY and CDR2 SVGAGI. V lost 2 bases, J lost 4 bases, and 11 bases lay in between. The length of the CDR3 is 14 residues. The CDR3: CASSYSRGSTEAFF. DNA for the CDR3: TGTGCCAGCAGTTACAGCAGGGGTTCCACTGAAGCTTTCTTT.

The rearrangement joins TRBV5-4 to TRBJ2-3; D perhaps matches TRBD2 (6 bases). Germline V gene sequence: CDR1 SGHNT, CDR2 YYREEE (reference sequence). This CDR3 spans 14 amino acids. Trimming removed 4 bases at V and 2 bases at J, with 11 bases between. The CDR3 nucleotides read TGTGCCAGCAGCAGTGGAGGGACCACAGATACGCAGTATTTT. Translation gives CASSSGGTTDTQYF.

This clone has only one observation. The V gene is TRBV5-6, the J gene TRBJ1-1; unclear D gene. Trimming left V 0 bases short and J 0 bases short, with 12 bases between. Germline V gene lookup returns CDR1 SGHDT and CDR2 YYEEEE. The CDR3 length is 16 residues. CDR3 sequence (DNA): TGTGCCAGCAGCTTGGAAAGTCGCCTTATGAACACTGAAGCTTTCTTT. Protein: CASSLESRLMNTEAFF.

The chain employs TRBV5-1 and TRBJ1-1; 7 nucleotides agree with TRBD1. The germline gives CDR1 SGHRS, CDR2 YFSETQ. Trimming took 0 bases from V and 10 from J; bases not matched to a gene: 15. The CDR3 consists of 16 residues. The CDR3 protein is CASSLEGQSSTSTAFF. CDR3 DNA: TGCGCCAGCAGCTTGGAGGGACAGTCCTCCACCTCCACAGCTTTCTTT. The variable domain in full, completed from reference TRBV5-1 and TRBJ1-1, reads KAGVTQTPRYLIKTRGQQVTLSCSPISGHRSVSWYQQTPGQGLQFLFEYFSETQRNKGNFPGRFSGRQFSNSRSEMNVSTLELGDSALYLCASSLEGQSSTSTAFFGQGTRLTVV.

The rearrangement joins TRBV1 to TRBJ2-7. TRBV1 is tagged as a pseudogene. This CDR3 spans 15 amino acids. The CDR3 here is CTSSQDRRYSYEQYF. Written as DNA, the CDR3 is TGCACCAGCAGCCAAGACCGGCGATACTCCTACGAGCAGTACTTC.

The V and J genes are TRBV5-4 and TRBJ2-5, with no clear D. V was trimmed by 10 bases and J by 0 bases, leaving 10 bases between them. CDR1 and CDR2 (germline): SGHNT, YYREEE (reference sequence). The CDR3 is 12 residues long. CDR3 in DNA: TGTGCCTGGCTATGGGACCAAGAGACCCAGTACTTC. Translated, it gives CAWLWDQETQYF. The complete variable domain, with remaining parts taken from reference TRBV5-4 and TRBJ2-5, reads ETGVTQSPTHLIKTRGQQVTLRCSSQSGHNTVSWYQQALGQGPQFIFQYYREEENGRGNFPPRFSGLQFPNYSSELNVNALELDDSALYLCAWLWDQETQYFGPGTRLLVL.

V usage is TRBV7-2 and J usage is TRBJ1-1; weak D call: TRBD1 (6 bases). Trimming removed 5 bases at V and 11 bases at J, with 21 bases between. Germline values: CDR1 SGHTA, CDR2 FQGNSA. This CDR3 spans 14 amino acids. CDR3: CASSPLSTGNRAFF. The CDR3 DNA sequence: TGTGCCAGCAGCCCTTTATCAACAGGGAATCGGGCTTTCTTT.

This clone was observed a single time. The chain couples TRBV24-1 to TRBJ1-1, with D unclear. With 2 bases removed from V and 2 bases from J, the gap between germline ends came to 8 bases. This CDR3 region has 14 residues. CDR1 KGHDR and CDR2 SFDVKD come from the germline V gene. The CDR3 DNA follows: TGTGCCACCAGTGATTCGCAGGTAAACACTGAAGCTTTCTTT. It encodes CATSDSQVNTEAFF.